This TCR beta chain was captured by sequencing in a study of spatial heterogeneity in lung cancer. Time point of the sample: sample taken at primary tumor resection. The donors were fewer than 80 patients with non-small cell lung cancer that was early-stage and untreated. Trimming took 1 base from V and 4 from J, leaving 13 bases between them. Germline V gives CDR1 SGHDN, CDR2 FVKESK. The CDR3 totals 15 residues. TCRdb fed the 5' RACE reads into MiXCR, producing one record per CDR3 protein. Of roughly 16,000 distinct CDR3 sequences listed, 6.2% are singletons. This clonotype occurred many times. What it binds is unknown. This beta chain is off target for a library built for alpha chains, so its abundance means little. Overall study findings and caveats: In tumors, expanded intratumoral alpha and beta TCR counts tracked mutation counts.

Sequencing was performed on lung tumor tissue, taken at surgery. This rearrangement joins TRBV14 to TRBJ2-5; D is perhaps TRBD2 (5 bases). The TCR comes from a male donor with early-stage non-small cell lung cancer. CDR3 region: CASSQAEVHPETQYF. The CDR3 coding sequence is TGTGCCAGCAGCCAAGCGGAGGTGCACCCAGAGACCCAGTACTTC.